Each of the 15 T cell receptor beta chains below was sequenced from the same sample in a study of blood T cell repertoires in COVID-19. TCRdb's copy holds only in-frame clones and misses some; the assay was immunoSEQ multiplex PCR. Of approximately 90,000 clones listed, over 70% are singletons. The sample consisted of peripheral blood. The receptor source for this set is a man aged 55-75 years with acute or convalescent COVID-19.

The rearrangement links TRBV7-8 to TRBJ1-1; D gene ambiguous. Trimming removed 3 bases at V and 8 bases at J, with 7 bases between. The CDR3 is 11 residues long. Germline loops: CDR1 SGHVS, CDR2 FQNEAQ. CDR3 protein: CASSFGREAFF. CDR3 DNA: TGTGCCAGCAGCTTTGGGAGGGAAGCTTTCTTT.

The sample holds one count of this clone. The chain recombines TRBV9 with TRBJ1-1; possible D gene TRBD1, 5 bases. Germline CDR1 SGDLS, CDR2 YYNGEE. Trimming left V 4 bases short and J 0 bases short, with 10 bases between. CDR3 length equals 14 residues. The CDR3 protein is CASSPRVLNTEAFF. The CDR3 DNA sequence: TGTGCCAGCAGCCCCAGGGTATTGAACACTGAAGCTTTCTTT.

The chain combines TRBV7-8 with TRBJ1-2; 7 bases line up with TRBD1. CDR3 length: 13 amino acids. V lost 6 bases and J lost 8; bases outside the gene matches: 9. CDR1 is SGHVS and CDR2 is FQNEAQ in the germline V gene. The CDR3 reads CASRLGGALGYTF. The CDR3 DNA follows: TGTGCCAGCAGGCTAGGGGGCGCCTTGGGCTACACCTTC. Full variable domain (rest looked up from reference TRBV7-8 and TRBJ1-2): GAGVSQSPRYKVAKRGQDVALRCDPISGHVSLFWYQQALGQGPEFLTYFQNEAQLDKSGLPSDRFFAERPEGSVSTLKIQRTQQEDSAVYLCASRLGGALGYTFGSGTRLTVV.

CDR3 protein: CASSVDRSESREQYF. The CDR3 region has the DNA TGTGCCAGCAGCGTAGACAGGTCCGAATCTCGGGAGCAGTACTTC. This chain uses TRBV5-4 with TRBJ2-7; perhaps TRBD1 as D (6 bases). In germline, CDR1 is SGHNT, CDR2 YYREEE (reference sequence). The CDR3 has 15 residues. Trimming cost V 4 bases and J 7 bases, with 21 bases left between them. The full variable domain, in which reference TRBV5-4 and TRBJ2-7 provide the parts outside the CDR3, is ETGVTQSPTHLIKTRGQQVTLRCSSQSGHNTVSWYQQALGQGPQFIFQYYREEENGRGNFPPRFSGLQFPNYSSELNVNALELDDSALYLCASSVDRSESREQYFGPGTRLTVT.

The J gene is TRBJ1-1, the V gene TRBV5-4; the match to TRBD1 covers 10 bases. The junction had 9 bases not matched to a gene; V was cut back by 0 bases and J by 4 bases. Germline V gene lookup returns CDR1 SGHNT and CDR2 YYREEE (reference sequence). This CDR3 contains 17 residues. The CDR3 sequence: CASSLAAGTGVVTEAFF. The CDR3 region has the DNA TGTGCCAGCAGCTTGGCTGCCGGGACAGGGGTTGTCACTGAAGCTTTCTTT. The full variable domain, in which reference TRBV5-4 and TRBJ1-1 provide the parts outside the CDR3, is ETGVTQSPTHLIKTRGQQVTLRCSSQSGHNTVSWYQQALGQGPQFIFQYYREEENGRGNFPPRFSGLQFPNYSSELNVNALELDDSALYLCASSLAAGTGVVTEAFFGQGTRLTVV.

The chain couples TRBV28 to TRBJ2-2; TRBD1 matches at 7 bases. After removal of 7 bases from V and 3 bases from J, the junction contained 2 bases not matched to a gene. The CDR3 consists of 13 residues. Per germline, CDR1 MDHEN and CDR2 SYDVKM. In nucleotides, the CDR3 is TGTGCCAGCATGACAGGGTACACCGGGGAGCTGTTTTTT. Translating gives CASMTGYTGELFF.

J is TRBJ2-7 and V is TRBV6-2 or TRBV6-3; D might be TRBD1 (5 bases). Germline V gene data show CDR1 as MNHEY and CDR2 as SVGEGT. V was trimmed by 2 bases and J by 0 bases, leaving 20 bases between them. This CDR3 region has 18 residues. This CDR3 reads CASSYTLRGSQSSYEQYF. The CDR3 DNA reads as TGTGCCAGCAGTTACACCCTTAGGGGCAGCCAAAGCTCCTACGAGCAGTACTTC.

In its sample, this clone was seen once. The rearrangement uses TRBV6-5 and TRBJ1-2, with D possibly being TRBD1 (5 bases). V was shortened by 5 bases and J by 5 bases, with 12 bases between the two germline ends. There are 13 residues in the CDR3. Germline CDR1 MNHEY, CDR2 SVGAGI. For the CDR3, the DNA is TGTGCCAGCAGTCGAAACAGGAATTATGGCTACACCTTC. Translated, it gives CASSRNRNYGYTF.

The CDR3 DNA is TGTGCCATCAGTGATACGAATCAGGGTCCCACTGGGGCCAACGTCCTGACTTTC. It codes for CAISDTNQGPTGANVLTF. V gene TRBV10-3 combines with J gene TRBJ2-6, with TRBD1 as a possible D gene (5 bases). Trimming removed 3 bases from V and 2 bases from J, with 17 bases in between. Germline CDR1 ENHRY, CDR2 SYGVKD. The CDR3 covers 18 residues.

This CDR3 is CASSLGAGMTDTQYF. In nucleotides, the CDR3 is TGTGCCAGCAGTTTAGGGGCGGGAATGACAGATACGCAGTATTTT. The V call is TRBV27, the J call TRBJ2-3; D perhaps matches TRBD2 (6 bases). The CDR3 length is 15 residues. Deletions cut 2 bases from V and 3 bases from J, with 12 bases between. Germline loops: CDR1 MNHEY, CDR2 SMNVEV (reference sequence).

This chain connects TRBV25-1 to TRBJ1-2; TRBD1 agrees at 9 bases. The CDR3 covers 14 residues. V lost 2 bases, J lost 8 bases, and 6 bases stayed unmatched. Germline CDR1 and CDR2: MGHDK and SYGVNS. Here the CDR3 DNA reads TGTGCCAGCAGTGAACATAACAGGGGGCAAGGCTACACCTTC. Amino acids: CASSEHNRGQGYTF.

This clone has a single count. J is TRBJ2-3 and V is TRBV19; D might be TRBD2 (6 bases). This CDR3 has 17 residues. The V end lost 1 base, the J end lost 0 bases, and 14 bases lay between the germline ends. Germline V gene data show CDR1 as LNHDA and CDR2 as SQIVND (reference sequence). CDR3 residues: CASSIGTSGLSTDTQYF. CDR3 nucleotide sequence: TGTGCCAGTAGTATAGGCACCAGCGGGCTAAGCACAGATACGCAGTATTTT.

As concerns this clone: One end of the junction fails to match germline, which may point to a read error. The gene calls are TRBV30 and TRBJ2-7, with no clear D. Germline V CDR1 and CDR2: GTSNPN, SVGIG (reference sequence). The CDR3 has 12 amino acids. The CDR3 loop reads CAWSSGLLPENF. The DNA for the CDR3 is TGTGCCTGGAGTTCCGGGTTACTGCCGGAAAACTTC.

In regard to this clone: Within the sample, other DNA sequences also encode this same CDR3. The chain is built from TRBV9 and TRBJ1-6; D might be TRBD1 (5 bases). Germline V lookup: CDR1 SGDLS, CDR2 YYNGEE. Trimming removed 0 bases at V and 7 bases at J, with 8 bases between. The length of the CDR3 is 14 residues. DNA for the CDR3: TGTGCCAGCAGCGTAGCCAGGGAAAATTCACCCCTCCACTTT. It translates to CASSVARENSPLHF.

The J gene is TRBJ2-1, the V gene TRBV4-1, with TRBD2 identical over 7 bases. The CDR3 extends over 16 amino acids. J was trimmed by 4 bases and V by 0 bases; bases with no gene match: 6. Germline CDR1 is MGHRA and CDR2 is YSYEKL. The CDR3 bases are TGCGCCAGCAGCCAAGATTTCGGAGCGGGGTACAATGAGCAGTTCTTC. Amino acid sequence: CASSQDFGAGYNEQFF.